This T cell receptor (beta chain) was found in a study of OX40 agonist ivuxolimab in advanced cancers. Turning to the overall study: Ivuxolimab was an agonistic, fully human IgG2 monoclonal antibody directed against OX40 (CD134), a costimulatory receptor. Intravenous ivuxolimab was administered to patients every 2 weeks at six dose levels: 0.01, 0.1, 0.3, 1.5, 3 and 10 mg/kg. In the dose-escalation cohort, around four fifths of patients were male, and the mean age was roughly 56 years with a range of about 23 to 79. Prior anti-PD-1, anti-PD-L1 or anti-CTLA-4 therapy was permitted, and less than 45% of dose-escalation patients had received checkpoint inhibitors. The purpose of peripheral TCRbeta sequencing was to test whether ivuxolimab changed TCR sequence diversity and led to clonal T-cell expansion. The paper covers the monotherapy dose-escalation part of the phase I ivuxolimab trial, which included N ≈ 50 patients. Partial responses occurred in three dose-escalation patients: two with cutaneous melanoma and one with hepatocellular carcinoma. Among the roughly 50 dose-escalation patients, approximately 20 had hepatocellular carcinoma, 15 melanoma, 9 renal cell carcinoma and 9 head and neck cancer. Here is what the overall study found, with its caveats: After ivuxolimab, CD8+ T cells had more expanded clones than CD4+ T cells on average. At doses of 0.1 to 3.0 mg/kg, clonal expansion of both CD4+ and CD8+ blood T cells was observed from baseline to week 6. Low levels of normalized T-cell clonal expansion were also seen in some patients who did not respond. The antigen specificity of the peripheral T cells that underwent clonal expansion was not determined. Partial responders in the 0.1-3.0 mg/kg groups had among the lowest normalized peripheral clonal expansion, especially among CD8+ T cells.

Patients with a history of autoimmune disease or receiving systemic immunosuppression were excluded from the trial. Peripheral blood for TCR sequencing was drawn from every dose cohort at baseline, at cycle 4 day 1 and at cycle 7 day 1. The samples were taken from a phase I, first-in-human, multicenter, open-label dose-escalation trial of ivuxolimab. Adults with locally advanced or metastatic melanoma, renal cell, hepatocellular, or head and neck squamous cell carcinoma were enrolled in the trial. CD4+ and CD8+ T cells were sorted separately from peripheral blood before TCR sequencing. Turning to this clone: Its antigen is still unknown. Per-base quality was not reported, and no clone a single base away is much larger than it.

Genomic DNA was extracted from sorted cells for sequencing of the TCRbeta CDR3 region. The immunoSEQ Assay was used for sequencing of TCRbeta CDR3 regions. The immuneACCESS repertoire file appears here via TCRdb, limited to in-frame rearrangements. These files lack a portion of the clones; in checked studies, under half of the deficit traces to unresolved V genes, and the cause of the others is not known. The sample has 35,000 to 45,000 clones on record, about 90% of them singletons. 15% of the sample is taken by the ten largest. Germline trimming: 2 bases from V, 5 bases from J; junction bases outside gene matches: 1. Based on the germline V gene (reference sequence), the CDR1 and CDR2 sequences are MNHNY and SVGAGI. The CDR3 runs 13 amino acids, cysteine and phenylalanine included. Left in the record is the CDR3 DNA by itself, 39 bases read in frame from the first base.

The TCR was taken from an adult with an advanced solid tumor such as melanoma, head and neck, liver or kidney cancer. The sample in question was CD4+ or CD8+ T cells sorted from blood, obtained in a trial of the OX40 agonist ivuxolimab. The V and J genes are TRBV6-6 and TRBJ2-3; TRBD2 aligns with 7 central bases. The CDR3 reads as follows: CASSYREGDTQYF. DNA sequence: TGTGCCAGCAGTTACAGGGAGGGAGATACGCAGTATTTT.